A selection of T cell receptor beta chains follows, all from one sample in a study of T cell clonotyping in hematopoietic cell transplantation. TCRdb keeps only in-frame clones here, not all; method: immunoSEQ multiplex PCR. Of approximately 9,600 clones listed, approximately 80% are singletons. Sequenced here: PBMCs, sampled 30 days after allogeneic stem cell transplant. These receptors were taken from a female patient aged 40 to 55 who had an allogeneic stem cell transplant from a related donor, so T cells may come from the graft donor. Some clones in this sample may be carry-over from other donors' samples. Both conserved end residues are part of each CDR3.

>TRBV29-1|TRBJ2-5
CSVLGAGKETQYF
>TRBV7-2|TRBJ2-3
CASSLDRVSDTQYF
>TRBV19|TRBJ1-1
CASSMGQENTEAFF
>TRBV19|TRBJ1-1
CASSPDTNTEAFF
>TRBV5-1|TRBJ2-2
CASSLVGGVTGELFF
>TRBV9|-
CASSEAPYYEQYF
>TRBV29-1|TRBJ2-1
CSVGGGSGRPEQFF
>TRBV7-9|TRBJ2-7
CASSPAFPQGAERGEQYF
>TRBV4-1|TRBJ2-7
CASSQDFYRSYEQYF
>TRBV4-3|TRBJ1-5
CASRPSLQVTQPQHF
>TRBV4-3|TRBJ2-3
CASSQDLVRTAEGDTQYF
>TRBV6-5|TRBJ2-1
CASSYSPGTAYNEQFF
>TRBV5-1|TRBJ2-5
CASSLVGQETQYF
>TRBV5-1|TRBJ2-7
CASSLYVAREQYF
>TRBV15|TRBJ2-7
CATSGDSFSYEQYF
>TRBV11-2|TRBJ2-7
CASSGVADYEQYF
>TRBV7-8|TRBJ2-5
CASSFRETQYF
>TRBV4-1|TRBJ2-2
CASSQGNGELFF
>TRBV19|TRBJ1-3
CASSISPGSGNTIYF
>TRBV7-8|TRBJ2-7
CASSDDPGTAPYEQYF